This paragraph covers one TCR beta chain sequence. This clonotype has ten or more counts. Its recognized antigen is unknown. Within one base of it there is no much larger clone, and no base qualities were kept. For peripheral blood mononuclear cells, total RNA was isolated with TRIzol reagent and then purified using the RNeasy kit. All RNA had OD 260/280 ratios above 1.9 and RNA integrity numbers above 6.5. Taken from cysteine to phenylalanine, the CDR3 has 13 residues. The kept DNA is CDR3 alone, 39 bases in frame from the first base. Between the V and J ends, shortened by 9 bases and 7 bases respectively, the junction contains 16 bases. For CDR1 and CDR2, the germline V gene (reference sequence) lists PRHDT and FYEKMQ. A modified ARM-PCR protocol with multiple V-beta primers and a C-beta primer was used to build TCRB libraries from RNA via three nested multiplex PCR rounds. ProtoScript II Reverse Transcriptase and a C-beta primer were used to synthesize TCRB-specific cDNA from 0.5 ug total RNA. No unique molecular identifiers were described for the TCRB libraries. In the third PCR, barcodes and adapters were added over roughly 23 cycles with Deep VentR (exo-) polymerase, after which 250-500 bp bands were gel purified. TCRB libraries were sequenced with 250 bp paired-end reads on an Illumina HiSeq 2500. Per the source publication's procedure: Reads were cleaned with Trimmomatic, merged with FLASH, assigned V, D and J segments with MiGEC, and analyzed with VDJtools. The Shannon-Wiener diversity index, calculated using VDJtools, was used to quantify repertoire diversity. Using fastp at Q25 and MiXCR, TCRdb reprocessed the public reads and kept productive beta chains. Each CDR3 protein gets just one entry, which takes the most common genes and DNA from the rows behind it. The V and J calls were not made by the authors but by TCRdb's processing. A total of 20,000 or so distinct CDR3 sequences appear in this sample, about two thirds of them only once. Of the sample, under 20% falls within the top ten clones.

These data belong to a study of tumor-infiltrating lymphocytes in glioblastoma multiforme (dated by TCRdb to 2016 to 2017). Notes on the research overall: To test whether intratumoral genomic heterogeneity fosters TIL diversity, the study jointly examined somatic mutations, TIL diversity and immune response activity. The paper as a whole reports these results and caveats: Generalizability was limited because only one glioblastoma patient was included in the TCR and somatic mutation analysis. RNA-based TCR sequencing may distort clone frequencies because T cells carry unequal numbers of TCR transcripts. The authors noted that sorting T cells into functional subsets, which was not done in this study, would be a future improvement.

The sequence derives from a male donor with glioblastoma. The chain is made from TRBV13 and TRBJ2-1; the D region is possibly TRBD1 or TRBD2, each matching across 5 bases. Sequencing input: peripheral blood. The CDR3 protein is CASVKGRGNEQFF. The sequenced DNA is TGTGCCAGTGTAAAGGGGCGAGGGAATGAGCAGTTCTTC.